Listed here are 17 T cell receptor beta chains from one sample, sequenced in a study of blood T cell repertoires in COVID-19. Profiling relied on immunoSEQ multiplex PCR, and the TCRdb table lists in-frame clones only, not all of them. This table has about 100,000 clones, about 72% appearing once. Input material: peripheral blood. Receptors originate from a man aged 60 to 75 with active or convalescent COVID-19.

The V gene is TRBV14, the J gene TRBJ1-3; 7 bases agree with TRBD1. Germline V CDR1 and CDR2: SGHDN, FVKESK. Trimming removed 0 bases from V and 0 bases from J; junction bases left unmatched: 11. CDR3 length equals 19 residues. The CDR3 coding sequence is TGTGCCAGCAGCCAAGAGGTCTGGACAGGCTTGAGCTCTGGAAACACCATATATTTT. This gives the protein CASSQEVWTGLSSGNTIYF.

The table lists this clone with a count of one. The V and J genes are TRBV21-1 and TRBJ2-7; the D call in the table, TRBD2, was not verified against the DNA. TRBV21-1 is an annotated pseudogene. This CDR3 contains 16 residues. DNA of the CDR3: TGTGCCAGCAGCAAAGTCTCTAGCGGGAGAAGACACGAGCAGTACGTC. It specifies CASSKVSSGRRHEQYV.

The chain uses TRBV5-5 and TRBJ2-1; weak D call: TRBD2 (6 bases). The CDR3 loop spans 17 amino acids. Trimming removed 0 bases at V and 2 bases at J, with 15 bases between. Germline V lookup: CDR1 SGHKS, CDR2 YYEKEE (reference sequence). In nucleotides, the CDR3 is TGTGCCAGCAGCTTGGGACTAGGGAGTAGACCCTACAATGAGCAGTTCTTC. It specifies CASSLGLGSRPYNEQFF. Full variable domain (missing parts from reference TRBV5-5 and TRBJ2-1): DAGVTQSPTHLIKTRGQQVTLRCSPISGHKSVSWYQQVLGQGPQFIFQYYEKEERGRGNFPDRFSARQFPNYSSELNVNALLLGDSALYLCASSLGLGSRPYNEQFFGPGTRLTVL.

V gene TRBV6-5 combines with J gene TRBJ1-2; 7 bases match TRBD1. CDR1 MNHEY and CDR2 SVGAGI come from the germline V gene. The CDR3 is 14 residues long. The V gene end was trimmed by 5 bases and the J gene end by 2 bases; junction bases not matched to a gene: 5. The CDR3 spells CASSRSTGNYGYTF. The DNA of the CDR3 is TGTGCCAGCAGTCGGTCGACAGGGAACTATGGCTACACCTTC.

This chain joins TRBV19 and TRBJ2-2, with 7 bases fitting TRBD1. Germline V gene sequence: CDR1 LNHDA, CDR2 SQIVND (reference sequence). J gave up 6 bases and V 2 bases, and 9 bases lay outside the gene matches. CDR3 length: 16 amino acids. As DNA, the CDR3 is TGTGCCAGTAGTATATCGTTAGGGGGCGAAGCCGGGGAGCTGTTTTTT. Amino acids: CASSISLGGEAGELFF. The full variable domain, in which reference TRBV19 and TRBJ2-2 provide the parts outside the CDR3, is DGGITQSPKYLFRKEGQNVTLSCEQNLNHDAMYWYRQDPGQGLRLIYYSQIVNDFQKGDIAEGYSVSREKKESFPLTVTSAQKNPTAFYLCASSISLGGEAGELFFGEGSRLTVL.

The chain carries TRBV20-1 and TRBJ1-1, with no clear D. V lost 7 bases to trimming and J lost 0 bases, with 6 bases between them. This CDR3 is built from 11 residues. Germline V lookup: CDR1 DFQATT, CDR2 SNEGSKA (reference sequence). CDR3 sequence (DNA): TGCAGTGGGCAAATGAACACTGAAGCTTTCTTT. Translation: CSGQMNTEAFF.

V usage is TRBV28 and J usage is TRBJ2-3, with 7 positions matching TRBD1. Germline-derived CDR1 and CDR2 are MDHEN and SYDVKM. V was clipped by 2 bases and J by 1 base; unmatched bases: 3. The length of the CDR3 is 15 residues. The CDR3 region has the DNA TGTGCCAGCAGTTTACAAGGGGGCGGCACAGATACGCAGTATTTT. As protein: CASSLQGGGTDTQYF.

The V call is TRBV4-3, the J call TRBJ2-3; tentative D call: TRBD1 (6 bases). V was pared by 4 bases and J by 5 bases, with 16 bases between. Germline loops: CDR1 LGHNA, CDR2 YSLEER. This CDR3 has 15 residues. This chain's CDR3 is CASSPRGGGGDTQYF. For the CDR3, the DNA is TGCGCCAGCAGCCCCCGGGGTGGGGGCGGAGATACGCAGTATTTT.

This clone was picked up a small number of times. The chain carries TRBV28 and TRBJ2-1; 8 nucleotides line up with TRBD2. The CDR3 consists of 17 residues. Germline loops: CDR1 MDHEN, CDR2 SYDVKM. V shed 5 bases, J shed 4 bases, and the junction held 13 bases outside the gene matches. The CDR3, as DNA: TGTGCCAGCAGTCCCCCTGGGGTAGCGGGATTGTACAATGAGCAGTTCTTC. It codes for CASSPPGVAGLYNEQFF.

The chain carries TRBV21-1 and TRBJ2-1; the table gives TRBD2 as D, unverified against the DNA. TRBV21-1 is a pseudogene. This CDR3 spans 19 amino acids. In DNA, the CDR3 is TGTGCCAGCAGCAAAGTCGGAAGACTAGCGGGAGAGTGTCGTCATGAGCAGTTCTTC. Its protein product is CASSKVGRLAGECRHEQFF.

The rearrangement links TRBV24-1 to TRBJ2-3, with a tentative D call TRBD1 (7 bases). The CDR3 covers 16 residues. V shed 4 bases and J shed 9 bases, with 22 bases lying between them. CDR1 and CDR2 (germline): KGHDR, SFDVKD. The CDR3 here is CATSESTRGRFGTQYF. The CDR3 region has the DNA TGTGCCACCAGTGAGTCAACCAGGGGGAGGTTTGGCACGCAGTATTTT.

The chain is built from TRBV10-3 and TRBJ2-3; 9 bases are shared with TRBD1. CDR1 is ENHRY, CDR2 SYGVKD, per germline. This CDR3 comprises 15 residues. The ends lost 4 bases at V and 2 bases at J; junction bases unmatched: 4. In DNA, the CDR3 is TGTGCCATCAGTGGGGGACAGGGAAACACAGATACGCAGTATTTT. Encoded protein: CAISGGQGNTDTQYF.

The chain couples TRBV5-1 to TRBJ2-2, with D tentatively TRBD1 (5 bases). Germline assignment: CDR1 SGHRS and CDR2 YFSETQ. V was cut by 0 bases and J by 2 bases, with 8 bases left in between. CDR3 length equals 15 residues. CDR3 nucleotides: TGCGCCAGCAGCTTGGGACAGAGTAACACCGGGGAGCTGTTTTTT. Translated, it gives CASSLGQSNTGELFF.

There are a few counts of this clone. J is TRBJ2-7 and V is TRBV11-3, with a tentative D call TRBD2 (6 bases). The germline V and J ends were trimmed by 5 bases and 0 bases, with 14 bases remaining between them. CDR3 length equals 15 residues. Looked up from germline, CDR1 is SGHNT and CDR2 is YENEEA. CDR3 in DNA: TGTGCCAGCAGCCCCGGGACTTTAAGCTCCTACGAGCAGTACTTC. It is translated as CASSPGTLSSYEQYF.

The chain couples TRBV7-9 to TRBJ1-2; D is perhaps TRBD1 (5 bases). The germline gives CDR1 SEHNR, CDR2 FQNEAQ (reference sequence). The CDR3 has 12 amino acids. V lost 2 bases to trimming and J lost 7 bases, with 8 bases between them. CDR3 DNA sequence: TGTGCCAGCAGCTTATCACAGGCTGGCTACACCTTC. This gives the protein CASSLSQAGYTF.

This clone has just a few counts. The rearrangement uses TRBV18 and TRBJ1-1; 9 nucleotides match TRBD1. The length of the CDR3 is 13 residues. The germline V gene encodes CDR1 KGHSH and CDR2 LQKENI. V lost 7 bases to trimming and J lost 10 bases; unmatched junction nucleotides: 10. The CDR3 loop is CASLSWDRESAFF. In DNA form, the CDR3 reads TGTGCCAGCTTGTCATGGGACAGGGAGTCAGCTTTCTTT.

This rearrangement joins TRBV6-5 to TRBJ2-7; 8 bases line up with TRBD1. Trimming removed 10 bases from V and 1 base from J; junction bases left unmatched: 3. Per germline, CDR1 MNHEY and CDR2 SVGAGI. The CDR3 contains 12 residues. The CDR3 DNA reads TGTGCCATTAGACAGGGGTCCTACGAGCAGTACGTC. As protein: CAIRQGSYEQYV.